One sample yielded the 25 T cell receptor beta chains listed below, sequenced in a study of T cells in Graves' hyperthyroidism and ophthalmopathy (dated by TCRdb to 2018 to 2020). The library was generated by multiplex PCR. Sequenced on an Illumina HiSeq 2000. TCR beta CDR3 regions were amplified from RNA transcripts. The TCR CDR3 was subjected to a first round of RT-PCR using the HTBI primer set and the Qiagen OneStep RT-PCR kit. Using fastp at Q25 and MiXCR, TCRdb reprocessed the public reads and kept productive beta chains. Each CDR3 protein gets just one entry, which takes the most common genes and DNA from the rows behind it. This sample holds 730,000 or so distinct CDR3 sequences; around a sixth were observed only once. Approximately 15% of the sample lies in the top ten. Sequenced sample: blood. The receptors here all came from a woman aged 45 to 65 with Graves' hyperthyroidism that later progressed to Graves' ophthalmopathy.

This clonotype showed up many times. This chain connects TRBV3-1 to TRBJ1-1, with D unresolved. V lost 0 bases to trimming and J lost 5 bases, with 13 bases between them. The germline V gene encodes CDR1 LGHDT and CDR2 YNNKEL (reference sequence). CDR3 length: 15 amino acids. CDR3 amino acids: CASSQDRAPRTEAFF. The CDR3 nucleotides are TGTGCCAGCAGCCAAGATCGGGCCCCTAGGACTGAAGCTTTCTTT.

The chain's CDR3 is CSAQAGGEETQYF. Here the CDR3 DNA reads TGCAGTGCGCAGGCAGGGGGTGAAGAGACCCAGTACTTC. The rearrangement links TRBV20-1 to TRBJ2-5, with 7 bases lining up with TRBD1. Unmatched junction bases numbered 7, after V lost 6 bases and J lost 3 bases. The length of the CDR3 is 13 residues. CDR1 and CDR2 from the germline V gene are DFQATT and SNEGSKA (reference sequence).

This chain links TRBV19 with TRBJ1-3; D uncertain. CDR3 length equals 14 residues. Trimming stripped 6 bases from V and 0 bases from J, with 9 bases between. Germline loops: CDR1 LNHDA, CDR2 SQIVND (reference sequence). CDR3 coding DNA: TGTGCCAGTAGCCTAAATCGCTCTGGAAACACCATATATTTT. Translation gives CASSLNRSGNTIYF.

This clonotype showed up many times. The rearrangement uses TRBV20-1 and TRBJ2-7; 12 bases line up with TRBD2. The CDR3 totals 17 residues. V was clipped by 3 bases and J by 2 bases; unmatched bases: 11. Per germline, CDR1 DFQATT and CDR2 SNEGSKA (reference sequence). The CDR3 here is CSASGLASGGGAYEQYF. CDR3 DNA: TGCAGTGCTAGTGGCCTGGCTAGCGGGGGGGGCGCCTACGAGCAGTACTTC.

In its sample, this clonotype was seen a few times. This chain uses TRBV6-5 with TRBJ1-1; TRBD1 might be the D (6 bases). CDR1 and CDR2 from the germline V gene are MNHEY and SVGAGI. V dropped 0 bases and J dropped 5 bases, with 13 bases sitting between them. CDR3 length: 15 residues. The CDR3 sequence: CASSYSGGARTEAFF. CDR3 in DNA: TGTGCCAGCAGTTACTCGGGGGGGGCGCGTACTGAAGCTTTCTTT.

This sequence joins TRBV6-1 and TRBJ2-2; 9 nucleotides align to TRBD1. Germline-derived CDR1 and CDR2 are MNHNS and SASEGT. V trimming: 7 bases; J trimming: 7 bases; junction bases outside the gene matches: 7. This CDR3 contains 14 residues. The CDR3 here is CASTATGGHGELFF. The CDR3 bases are TGTGCCAGCACCGCGACAGGGGGACACGGGGAGCTGTTTTTT.

The chain couples TRBV3-1 to TRBJ1-2; TRBD1 matches 9 bases. This CDR3 is built from 15 residues. Germline trimming cut 4 bases from V and 4 bases from J; bases unmatched to any gene: 7. CDR1 and CDR2 from the germline V gene are LGHDT and YNNKEL (reference sequence). The CDR3: CASSPTGGTGYGYTF. The CDR3 DNA sequence: TGTGCCAGCAGCCCGACAGGGGGAACGGGCTATGGCTACACCTTC.

Ten or more counts support this clonotype. This chain connects TRBV6-1 to TRBJ2-3; D may match TRBD1 or TRBD2 (5 bases each). The CDR3 covers 14 residues. V was shortened by 7 bases and J by 3 bases, with 14 bases between the two germline ends. Looked up from germline, CDR1 is MNHNS and CDR2 is SASEGT. CDR3 protein: CASTPGPSTDTQYF. In DNA form, the CDR3 reads TGTGCCAGCACCCCGGGACCGTCAACAGATACGCAGTATTTT.

This clonotype has only a few counts. The genes are TRBV7-2 and TRBJ2-3, with D maybe TRBD2 (5 bases). With 6 bases removed from V and 3 bases from J, the gap between germline ends came to 22 bases. Looked up from germline, CDR1 is SGHTA and CDR2 is FQGNSA. There are 17 residues in the CDR3. The CDR3 DNA reads as TGTGCCAGCAGGAGAGACACAAGGGCTCTAGCAACAGATACGCAGTATTTT. This translates into CASRRDTRALATDTQYF.

In its sample, this clonotype was seen many times. This chain uses TRBV7-9 with TRBJ2-3, with D unresolved. The germline V and J ends were trimmed by 6 bases and 2 bases, with 3 bases remaining between them. CDR3 length equals 11 residues. Per the germline V gene, CDR1 is SEHNR and CDR2 is FQNEAQ (reference sequence). Written as DNA, the CDR3 is TGTGCCAGCAGGGCCACAGATACGCAGTATTTT. This encodes CASRATDTQYF.

This rearrangement joins TRBV3-1 to TRBJ1-2; D is perhaps TRBD1 (6 bases). CDR1 is LGHDT, CDR2 YNNKEL, per germline (reference sequence). CDR3 length: 15 residues. V lost 0 bases and J lost 6, with 14 bases in between. CDR3 nucleotide sequence: TGTGCCAGCAGCCAAGAGGGGGGGGCGTGGGATGGCTACACCTTC. Protein: CASSQEGGAWDGYTF. Together with reference TRBV3-1 and TRBJ1-2, the CDR3 gives the full variable domain: DTAVSQTPKYLVTQMGNDKSIKCEQNLGHDTMYWYKQDSKKFLKIMFSYNNKELIINETVPNRFSPKSPDKAHLNLHINSLELGDSAVYFCASSQEGGAWDGYTFGSGTRLTVV.

This clonotype was observed at least ten times. This CDR3 reads CATSETSGSTDTQYF. The DNA of the CDR3 is TGTGCCACCAGTGAAACCAGCGGGAGCACAGATACGCAGTATTTT. V and J are TRBV24-1 and TRBJ2-3; D possibly corresponds to TRBD2 (6 bases). The CDR3 covers 15 residues. The V end was cut by 4 bases, the J end by 0 bases, with 10 bases between. Looked up from germline, CDR1 is KGHDR and CDR2 is SFDVKD.

This clonotype has just one count. The genes are TRBV10-3 and TRBJ2-2; D is uncertain. Between the trimmed V and J ends, which lost 6 bases and 4 bases, there was a span of 15 bases. CDR3 length: 15 amino acids. Germline CDR1 reads ENHRY; CDR2 reads SYGVKD. CDR3 region: CAISPRTSVTGELFF. The DNA of the CDR3 is TGTGCCATCAGCCCAAGGACCTCTGTCACCGGGGAGCTGTTTTTT.

A few counts support this clonotype. The chain employs TRBV3-1 and TRBJ2-7; unclear D gene. Germline loops: CDR1 LGHDT, CDR2 YNNKEL (reference sequence). The CDR3 totals 18 residues. Trimming took off 0 bases at V and 3 bases at J, with 21 bases between the two ends. CDR3 nucleotide sequence: TGTGCCAGCAGCCAAGATCACTCTTCGCTTAAGCACCACTACGAGCAGTACTTC. This translates into CASSQDHSSLKHHYEQYF.

The V and J genes are TRBV12-3 or TRBV12-4 and TRBJ1-4, with D perhaps matching TRBD1 (5 bases). The V end lost 3 bases, the J end lost 7 bases, and 15 bases lay between the germline ends. The CDR3 contains 15 residues. CDR3 amino acids: CASSFEGVGREKLFF. CDR3 sequence (DNA): TGTGCCAGCAGTTTCGAAGGGGTGGGTCGTGAAAAACTGTTTTTT.

This chain links TRBV19 with TRBJ1-4; D unclear. V lost 7 bases and J 8 bases, leaving 14 bases between the germline ends. Germline CDR1 reads LNHDA; CDR2 reads SQIVND (reference sequence). The CDR3 spans 13 residues. The chain's CDR3 is CASTGSQREKLFF. As DNA, the CDR3 is TGTGCCAGTACGGGCTCACAGAGAGAAAAACTGTTTTTT.

This rearrangement joins TRBV12-5 to TRBJ2-7; D is unclear. This CDR3 has 13 residues. CDR1 is LGHNT and CDR2 is FRNRAP in the germline V gene. The ends were cut back, 6 bases at V and 3 bases at J, with 12 bases in the middle. The CDR3 DNA reads TGTGCTAGTGGGCTTACAATGAACTACGAGCAGTACTTC. Encoded protein: CASGLTMNYEQYF.

This clonotype has ten or more counts. The chain couples TRBV30 to TRBJ2-7; D gene unclear. Trimming took off 3 bases at V and 0 bases at J, with 6 bases between the two ends. The CDR3 contains 12 residues. The germline gives CDR1 GTSNPN, CDR2 SVGIG (reference sequence). The CDR3 DNA reads as TGTGCCTGGAGGGGGTACTCCTACGAGCAGTACTTC. It encodes CAWRGYSYEQYF.

This clonotype was found a few times. The rearrangement joins TRBV19 to TRBJ2-6, with 9 bases aligning to TRBD1. Germline-derived CDR1 and CDR2 are LNHDA and SQIVND (reference sequence). This CDR3 region has 19 residues. With V trimmed by 6 bases and J by 1 base, 13 bases remained unmatched. CDR3 region: CASSDASGTGSSGANVLTF. The DNA of the CDR3 is TGTGCCAGTAGCGACGCCTCCGGGACAGGGAGTTCTGGGGCCAACGTCCTGACTTTC.

This clonotype was counted at least ten times. V usage is TRBV12-3 or TRBV12-4 and J usage is TRBJ2-1; tentatively, D is TRBD1 (5 bases). This CDR3 spans 17 amino acids. Deletions cut 0 bases from V and 3 bases from J, with 15 bases between. CDR3: CASSLALGQGHYNEQFF. DNA for the CDR3: TGTGCCAGCAGTTTAGCGCTCGGGCAGGGCCACTACAATGAGCAGTTCTTC.

This clonotype was counted a few times. The rearrangement links TRBV20-1 to TRBJ1-5; 8 nucleotides agree with TRBD1. This CDR3 has 15 residues. With 3 bases clipped from V and 2 bases from J, the junction kept 6 bases outside the gene matches. Per the germline V gene, CDR1 is DFQATT and CDR2 is SNEGSKA (reference sequence). CDR3 DNA: TGCAGTGCTAGCCAGGGGGCGCGGGGCAATCAGCCCCAGCATTTT. It codes for CSASQGARGNQPQHF.

V usage is TRBV12-3 or TRBV12-4 and J usage is TRBJ1-5; 9 nucleotides agree with TRBD1. V shed 5 bases and J 5 bases; nucleotides not matched to a gene: 7. CDR3 size: 15 residues. As DNA, the CDR3 is TGTGCCAGCAGTACCGGGACAGGGACCTATCAGCCCCAGCATTTT. It specifies CASSTGTGTYQPQHF.

This clonotype was seen repeatedly, ten times or more. This chain joins TRBV20-1 and TRBJ2-1; D is possibly TRBD1 (6 bases). The ends were cut back, 5 bases at V and 2 bases at J, with 10 bases in the middle. CDR1 DFQATT and CDR2 SNEGSKA come from the germline V gene (reference sequence). The length of the CDR3 is 13 residues. The CDR3, as DNA: TGCAGTGCTGGTCGGGACACCTACAATGAGCAGTTCTTC. Translated, it gives CSAGRDTYNEQFF.

This sequence joins TRBV7-9 and TRBJ1-1; D is undetermined. V was clipped by 2 bases and J by 8 bases, with 6 bases between them. Germline CDR1 is SEHNR and CDR2 is FQNEAQ (reference sequence). The CDR3 covers 11 residues. CDR3 bases: TGTGCCAGCAGCTTACGGTCCGAAGCTTTCTTT. As protein: CASSLRSEAFF. The full variable domain, in which reference TRBV7-9 and TRBJ1-1 provide the parts outside the CDR3, is DTGVSQNPRHKITKRGQNVTFRCDPISEHNRLYWYRQTLGQGPEFLTYFQNEAQLEKSRLLSDRFSAERPKGSFSTLEIQRTEQGDSAMYLCASSLRSEAFFGQGTRLTVV.

This clonotype has just one count. V is TRBV19 and J is TRBJ1-6, with D uncertain. CDR3 length: 14 residues. Germline V gene lookup returns CDR1 LNHDA and CDR2 SQIVND (reference sequence). Trimming took 3 bases from V and 3 from J, leaving 6 bases between them. CDR3 sequence: CASSMRDYNSPLHF. The CDR3 bases are TGTGCCAGTAGTATGAGGGACTATAATTCACCCCTCCACTTT.